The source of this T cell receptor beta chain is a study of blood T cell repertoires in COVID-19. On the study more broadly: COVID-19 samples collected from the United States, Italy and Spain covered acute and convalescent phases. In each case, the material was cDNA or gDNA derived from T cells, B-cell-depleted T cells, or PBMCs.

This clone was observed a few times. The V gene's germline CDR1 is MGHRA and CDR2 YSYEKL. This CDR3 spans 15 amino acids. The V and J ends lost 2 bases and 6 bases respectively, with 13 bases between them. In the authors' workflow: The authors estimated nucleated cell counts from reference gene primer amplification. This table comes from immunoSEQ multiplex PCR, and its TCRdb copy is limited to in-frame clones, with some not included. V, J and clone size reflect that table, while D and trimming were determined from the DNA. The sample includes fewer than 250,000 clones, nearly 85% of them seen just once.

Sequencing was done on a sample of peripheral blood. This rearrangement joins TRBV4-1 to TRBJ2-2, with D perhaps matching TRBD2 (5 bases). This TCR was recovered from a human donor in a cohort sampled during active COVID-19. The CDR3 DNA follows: TGCGCCAGCAGCCAAAGCGGAAGGATCGCCGGGGAGCTGTTTTTT. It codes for CASSQSGRIAGELFF.